This T cell receptor beta chain derives from a study of radiation and T cells in renal cell carcinoma. Points from the study as a whole: Top tumor clonotypes rose in blood 2 weeks post-radiation, then contracted. Without pretreatment biopsies, baseline tumor clonotype presence was undetermined.

V lost 4 bases and J 8 bases, leaving 18 bases between the germline ends. In germline, CDR1 is SGHNT, CDR2 YYREEE (reference sequence). The CDR3 has 15 amino acids. This table comes from immunoSEQ multiplex PCR, and its TCRdb copy is limited to in-frame clones, with some not included. This sample has 120,000 to 150,000 clones; about 87% occur once, and the top ten carry 4.1%. For this clone: No antigen is known for it.

The time point here: baseline pretreatment blood. Treatment: 15 Gy SBRT to primary tumor, nephrectomy 4 weeks later. Blood was sampled at baseline, 2 weeks and 4 weeks after SBRT. Clear cell pathology was present in this patient's renal cell carcinoma. The chain couples TRBV5-4 to TRBJ1-4, with a weak D call TRBD1 (6 bases). The starting material was blood, obtained from a patient whose treatment included radiotherapy and nephrectomy. The receptor was isolated from a woman in her 70s with renal cell carcinoma. CDR3 amino acids: CASSLDSSRVEKLFF. CDR3 nucleotides: TGTGCCAGCAGCCTGGACAGTTCGAGAGTGGAAAAACTGTTTTTT.